This TCR beta chain was observed in a study of post-analysis software for immune sequencing data. Looking at the study overall: Relapsing-remitting, secondary progressive and progressive-relapsing multiple sclerosis courses were included. Findings of the study overall: Analysis by F measure revealed that same-batch samples clustered strongly together. Normalized Chao1 diversity was significantly lower in multiple sclerosis patients than in controls.

TCR beta cDNA libraries included unique molecular identifiers. Using its own MiXCR run on the PCR reads, TCRdb lists one record per CDR3 protein. Of under 650,000 distinct CDR3 sequences in the sample, about 44% were seen once. To note about this clonotype: What it binds is not known.

Sample: blood. The clonotype was recovered from a girl between 5 and 17 years old with multiple sclerosis.

The CDR3 coding sequence is TGCAGTGCTAGATTGGGGGGGCGCGAGAACACTGAAGCTTTCTTT. As protein: CSARLGGRENTEAFF. V is TRBV20-1 and J is TRBJ1-1, with D maybe TRBD1 (6 bases). Trimming took 2 bases from V and 1 from J, leaving 14 bases between them. The CDR3 is made up of 15 amino acids. Germline loops: CDR1 DFQATT, CDR2 SNEGSKA (reference sequence).